One sample yielded the 14 T cell receptor beta chains listed below, sequenced in a study of CD8 T cells in ankylosing spondylitis. TCRdb analysed the 5' RACE reads with MiXCR anew, one entry per CDR3 protein. The sample contains over 30,000 distinct CDR3 sequences, 13% of which appear only once. Material: synovial fluid, either unsorted or a sorted T cell fraction (not recorded which). These receptor sequences come from a male donor with ankylosing spondylitis.

This clonotype was seen repeatedly, ten times or more. The genes are TRBV27 and TRBJ1-1, with 7 bases fitting TRBD1. Germline CDR1 MNHEY, CDR2 SMNVEV (reference sequence). Unmatched junction bases numbered 6, after V lost 9 bases and J lost 5 bases. The CDR3 length is 12 residues. Written as DNA, the CDR3 is TGTGCCAGTCGTCAGGGGGGGACTGAAGCTTTCTTT. Its translation is CASRQGGTEAFF.

The V gene is TRBV5-1, the J gene TRBJ2-1; the D is unclear. Germline V CDR1 and CDR2: SGHRS, YFSETQ. V lost 4 bases, J lost 0 bases, and 11 bases lay in between. The length of the CDR3 is 15 residues. CDR3 protein: CASSPPGSSYNEQFF. CDR3 sequence (DNA): TGCGCCAGCAGCCCCCCAGGTAGCTCCTACAATGAGCAGTTCTTC.

For this clonotype: A read error may produce the germline difference seen at one junction end. The rearrangement links TRBV27 to TRBJ2-7; 12 bases are shared with TRBD1. This CDR3 is 13 amino acids long. The germline gives CDR1 MNHEY, CDR2 SMNVEV (reference sequence). The CDR3 coding sequence is TGTGCCGGCAGCCGGGACAGGGGGCTCGAGCAGTACTTC. Protein product: CAGSRDRGLEQYF.

Only a few counts were recorded for this clonotype. A read error may produce the germline difference seen at one junction end. The genes are TRBV28 and TRBJ1-1; no clear D. CDR1 and CDR2 from the germline V gene are MDHEN and SYDVKM. This CDR3 spans 15 amino acids. DNA for the CDR3: TGTGCCAGCAGTTTTAGGGAGAGCATGAACACTGAAGTTTTCTTT. The encoded protein is CASSFRESMNTEVFF.

The chain joins TRBV6-2 or TRBV6-3 to TRBJ2-3; D is ambiguous. From germline, CDR1 is MNHEY and CDR2 SVGEGT. V was pared by 0 bases and J by 0 bases, with 4 bases between. This CDR3 comprises 14 residues. CDR3 in amino acids: CASSYSTSTDTQYF. In DNA, the CDR3 is TGTGCCAGCAGTTACTCGACCAGCACAGATACGCAGTATTTT.

The chain is built from TRBV11-2 and TRBJ2-1, with 7 nucleotides matching TRBD2. The CDR3 is 16 amino acids. J lost 7 bases, V lost 7 bases, and 16 bases had no gene match. CDR1 and CDR2 from the germline V gene are SGHAT and FQNNGV. Here the CDR3 reads CASTHAGRAKNNEQFF. The CDR3 DNA follows: TGTGCCAGCACCCATGCGGGGAGGGCTAAAAATAATGAGCAGTTCTTC.

This clonotype was observed a handful of times. The genes are TRBV7-3 and TRBJ1-1, with D perhaps matching TRBD1 (5 bases). The CDR3 spans 16 residues. Trimming left V 5 bases short and J 3 bases short, with 19 bases between. Germline V gene data show CDR1 as SGHTA and CDR2 as FQGTGA. The CDR3 DNA reads as TGTGCCAGCAGCCAGGACCCAAATGGGGGTCACACTGAAGCTTTCTTT. Amino acids: CASSQDPNGGHTEAFF.

Ten or more counts support this clonotype. The rearrangement uses TRBV20-1 and TRBJ2-7; 8 nucleotides match TRBD2. Germline V gene sequence: CDR1 DFQATT, CDR2 SNEGSKA (reference sequence). The CDR3 length is 17 residues. The V and J ends lost 1 base and 0 bases, in that order; junction bases with no gene match: 11. In DNA form, the CDR3 reads TGCAGTGCTAGAGGTTGGGCGAAGCGGGGGCACTCCTACGAGCAGTACTTC. Its protein is CSARGWAKRGHSYEQYF.

A few counts support this clonotype. The chain links TRBV9 to TRBJ1-1, with unresolved D. The CDR3 covers 16 residues. The V end was cut by 0 bases, the J end by 1 base, with 13 bases between. Germline V CDR1 and CDR2: SGDLS, YYNGEE. CDR3 DNA: TGTGCCAGCAGCGTAGTCGGGTATAAGGCGAACACTGAAGCTTTCTTT. Protein sequence: CASSVVGYKANTEAFF. The whole variable domain, remainder taken from reference TRBV9 and TRBJ1-1, is DSGVTQTPKHLITATGQRVTLRCSPRSGDLSVYWYQQSLDQGLQFLIQYYNGEERAKGNILERFSAQQFPDLHSELNLSSLELGDSALYFCASSVVGYKANTEAFFGQGTRLTVV.

This chain joins TRBV10-3 and TRBJ1-1; the D gene is possibly TRBD1 (5 bases). Trimming stripped 6 bases from V and 0 bases from J, with 8 bases between. This CDR3 is 13 amino acids long. CDR1 is ENHRY and CDR2 is SYGVKD in the germline V gene. Written as DNA, the CDR3 is TGTGCCATCAGAGGGACGGTGAACACTGAAGCTTTCTTT. Translated: CAIRGTVNTEAFF.

The table lists this clonotype with a few counts. The genes are TRBV6-5 and TRBJ1-2, with TRBD1 identical over 7 bases. Germline assignment: CDR1 MNHEY and CDR2 SVGAGI. The CDR3 length is 16 residues. The junction had 14 bases not matched to a gene; V was cut back by 4 bases and J by 6 bases. As DNA, the CDR3 is TGTGCCAGCAGTTTCCTCGAGGGGGCCTACTGGGATGGCTACACCTTC. This translates into CASSFLEGAYWDGYTF.

This clonotype is categorized as hyperexpanded. This chain connects TRBV7-9 to TRBJ2-2; D is possibly TRBD2 (6 bases). Deletions cut 4 bases from V and 1 base from J, with 25 bases between. In germline, CDR1 is SEHNR, CDR2 FQNEAQ (reference sequence). There are 20 residues in the CDR3. The CDR3 DNA follows: TGTGCCAGCAGCTCCGGCTATATTGGTAGGGGAGGCCGGAACACCGGGGAGCTGTTTTTT. As protein: CASSSGYIGRGGRNTGELFF.

This clonotype was recorded once. This sequence joins TRBV6-5 and TRBJ1-1; D gene unclear. Germline lookup yields CDR1 MNHEY and CDR2 SVGAGI. This CDR3 is built from 14 residues. The ends were cut back, 0 bases at V and 1 base at J, with 6 bases in the middle. The CDR3 spells CASSYSSRNTEAFF. CDR3 in DNA: TGTGCCAGCAGTTACTCCTCCCGGAACACTGAAGCTTTCTTT.

Remarks on this clonotype: A read error may be the cause here, since a much bigger clone is one base away. This chain uses TRBV24-1 with TRBJ1-1; tentatively, D is TRBD1 (5 bases). V was clipped by 5 bases and J by 2 bases, with 11 bases between them. Germline loops: CDR1 KGHDR, CDR2 SFDVKD. CDR3 length: 14 amino acids. CDR3 DNA sequence: TGTGCCACCAGTGCGGGACTCATAAACACTGAAGCTTTCTTT. Amino acids: CATSAGLINTEAFF.